This TCR beta chain was sequenced in a study of blood T cell repertoires in COVID-19. Study-wide background: The United States, Italy and Spain were the sources of the acute and convalescent COVID-19 samples. The cDNA or gDNA used as material had been derived from T cells, B-cell-depleted T cells, or PBMCs.

The CDR3 has 16 amino acids. In germline, CDR1 is SNHLY, CDR2 FYNNEI. With V trimmed by 6 bases and J by 4 bases, 10 bases remained unmatched. Per the authors' pipeline: Estimated nucleated cell counts came from reference gene primer amplification. Repertoires were generated with immunoSEQ multiplex PCR, while TCRdb's copy carries only in-frame clones and drops some. The V and J calls and clone size come from that table; D and trimming were worked out from the DNA. Of some 16,000 clones in the sample, roughly three quarters were seen once. The chain is built from TRBV2 and TRBJ1-3; 9 bases are a match to TRBD1. Sequencing was done on a sample of peripheral blood. The origin of this receptor is a man between 60 and 75 years old with acute or convalescent COVID-19. The CDR3 region has the DNA TGTGCCAGCAGATTCCCTCGGGACAGGGTAGGAAACACCATATATTTT. This sequence encodes CASRFPRDRVGNTIYF.